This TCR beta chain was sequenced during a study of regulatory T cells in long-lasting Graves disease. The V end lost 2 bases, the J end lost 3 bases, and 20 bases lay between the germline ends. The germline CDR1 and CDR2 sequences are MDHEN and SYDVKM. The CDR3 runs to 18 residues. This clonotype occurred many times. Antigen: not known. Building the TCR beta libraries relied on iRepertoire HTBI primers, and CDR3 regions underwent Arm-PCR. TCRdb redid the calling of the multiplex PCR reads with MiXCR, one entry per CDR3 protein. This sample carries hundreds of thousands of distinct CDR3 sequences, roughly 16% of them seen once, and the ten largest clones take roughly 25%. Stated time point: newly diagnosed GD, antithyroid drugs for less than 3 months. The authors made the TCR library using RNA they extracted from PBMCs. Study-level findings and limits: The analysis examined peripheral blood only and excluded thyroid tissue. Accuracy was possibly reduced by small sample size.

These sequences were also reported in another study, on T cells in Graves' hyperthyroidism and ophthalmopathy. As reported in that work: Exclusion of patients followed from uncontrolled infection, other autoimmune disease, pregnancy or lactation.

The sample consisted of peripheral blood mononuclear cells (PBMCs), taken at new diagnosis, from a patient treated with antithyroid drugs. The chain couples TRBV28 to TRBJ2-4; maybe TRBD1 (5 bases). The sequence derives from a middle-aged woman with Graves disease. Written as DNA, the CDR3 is TGTGCCAGCAGTTTACGGTCCGGGCGGCAGGGTATCAAAAACATTCAGTACTTC. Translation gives CASSLRSGRQGIKNIQYF.